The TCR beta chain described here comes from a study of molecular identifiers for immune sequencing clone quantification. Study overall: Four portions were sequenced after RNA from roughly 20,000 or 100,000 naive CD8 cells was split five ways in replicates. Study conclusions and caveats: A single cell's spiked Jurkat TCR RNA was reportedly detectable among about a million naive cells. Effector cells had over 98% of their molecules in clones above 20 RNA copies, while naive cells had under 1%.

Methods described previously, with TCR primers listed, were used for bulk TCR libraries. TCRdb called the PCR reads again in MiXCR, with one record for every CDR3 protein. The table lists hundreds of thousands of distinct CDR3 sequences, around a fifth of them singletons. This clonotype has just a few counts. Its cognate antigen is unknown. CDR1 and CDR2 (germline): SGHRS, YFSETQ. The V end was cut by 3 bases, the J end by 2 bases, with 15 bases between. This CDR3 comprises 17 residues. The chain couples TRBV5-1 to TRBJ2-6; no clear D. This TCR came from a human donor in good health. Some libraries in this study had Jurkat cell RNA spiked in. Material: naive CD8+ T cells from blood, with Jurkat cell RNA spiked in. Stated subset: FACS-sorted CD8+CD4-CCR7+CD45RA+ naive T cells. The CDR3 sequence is CASSSRAEQTGANVLTF. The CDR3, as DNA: TGCGCCAGCAGCTCCCGGGCCGAACAAACTGGGGCCAACGTCCTGACTTTC.